These 30 T cell receptor beta chains originate from one sample sequenced in a study of blood T cell repertoires in COVID-19. Here immunoSEQ multiplex PCR was the method, and the copy in TCRdb shows in-frame clones only, minus some. The sample holds 200,000 or so clones, more than 80% seen once. Sequencing was done on a sample of PBMCs or T cells enriched from blood (not recorded which). All receptors come from a woman in her late teens or twenties who had recovered from COVID-19.

The chain joins TRBV7-2 to TRBJ1-2, with D unclear. Trimming removed 5 bases at V and 4 bases at J, with 17 bases between. This CDR3 comprises 15 residues. Germline assignment: CDR1 SGHTA and CDR2 FQGNSA. The CDR3 bases are TGTGCCAGCAGCCAACCCACGGGGATGGTCTATGGCTACACCTTC. It yields the protein CASSQPTGMVYGYTF.

V and J are TRBV11-2 and TRBJ2-1; 11 bases match TRBD2. The junction had 15 bases not matched to a gene; V was cut back by 5 bases and J by 3 bases. The CDR3 is made up of 19 amino acids. Germline V lookup: CDR1 SGHAT, CDR2 FQNNGV. The CDR3 reads CASSKEGSPSGGYYNEQFF. In DNA form, the CDR3 reads TGTGCCAGCAGCAAGGAGGGGAGTCCTAGCGGGGGGTACTACAATGAGCAGTTCTTC.

This clone was observed a single time. J is TRBJ1-6 and V is TRBV4-2; 9 bases align to TRBD1. Germline loops: CDR1 LGHNA, CDR2 YNFKEQ. The V and J ends lost 0 bases and 10 bases, in that order; junction bases with no gene match: 7. The CDR3 is made up of 16 amino acids. Written as DNA, the CDR3 is TGTGCCAGCAGCCAAGATGCGGACAGGGGAGGGTCACCCCTCCACTTT. Translation gives CASSQDADRGGSPLHF.

The J gene is TRBJ2-7, the V gene TRBV7-3; 10 bases are shared with TRBD2. The CDR3 is 15 amino acids. CDR1 SGHTA and CDR2 FQGTGA come from the germline V gene. With 0 bases clipped from V and 3 bases from J, the junction kept 2 bases outside the gene matches. The CDR3 DNA is TGTGCCAGCAGCTTAACTTCTAGCGGGGGCTACGAGCAGTACTTC. The encoded protein is CASSLTSSGGYEQYF. Full variable domain (rest looked up from reference TRBV7-3 and TRBJ2-7): GAGVSQTPSNKVTEKGKYVELRCDPISGHTALYWYRQSLGQGPEFLIYFQGTGAADDSGLPNDRFFAVRPEGSVSTLKIQRTERGDSAVYLCASSLTSSGGYEQYFGPGTRLTVT.

This chain uses TRBV3-1 (or the pseudogene TRBV3-2) with TRBJ2-5; the match to TRBD2 covers 12 bases. V was pared by 4 bases and J by 3 bases, with 3 bases of the junction left unmatched. The CDR3 has 15 residues. Germline CDR1 LGHDT, CDR2 YNNKEL (reference sequence). This chain's CDR3 is CASSPWTSGEETQYF. For the CDR3, the DNA is TGTGCCAGCAGCCCGTGGACTAGCGGGGAAGAGACCCAGTACTTC.

This chain connects TRBV28 to TRBJ1-2; D may be TRBD1 (6 bases). V lost 5 bases, J lost 6 bases, and 13 bases lay in between. This CDR3 is built from 13 residues. Per the germline V gene, CDR1 is MDHEN and CDR2 is SYDVKM. The CDR3 loop is CASSSQGRDGYTF. CDR3 in DNA: TGTGCCAGCAGTAGCCAGGGGCGGGATGGCTACACCTTC.

The V gene is TRBV29-1, the J gene TRBJ2-2, with a tentative D call TRBD1 (6 bases). The germline V gene encodes CDR1 SQVTM and CDR2 ANQGSEA. The germline V and J ends were trimmed by 0 bases and 5 bases, with 13 bases remaining between them. This CDR3 contains 15 residues. The CDR3 spells CSVEEQQGSTGELFF. DNA for the CDR3: TGCAGCGTTGAAGAGCAGCAGGGGAGTACCGGGGAGCTGTTTTTT.

The J gene is TRBJ2-2, the V gene TRBV18; TRBD2 matches at 11 bases. This CDR3 comprises 17 residues. From germline, CDR1 is KGHSH and CDR2 LQKENI. Losses at the gene ends were 4 bases for V and 2 bases for J; bases not matched to a gene: 6. The CDR3 is CASSQLGLAVNTGELFF. The CDR3 nucleotides are TGTGCCAGCTCACAACTGGGACTAGCGGTAAACACCGGGGAGCTGTTTTTT. The complete variable domain, with remaining parts taken from reference TRBV18 and TRBJ2-2, reads NAGVMQNPRHLVRRRGQEARLRCSPMKGHSHVYWYRQLPEEGLKFMVYLQKENIIDESGMPKERFSAEFPKEGPSILRIQQVVRGDSAAYFCASSQLGLAVNTGELFFGEGSRLTVL.

V and J are TRBV24-1 and TRBJ1-1, with D maybe TRBD1 (6 bases). Germline CDR1 and CDR2: KGHDR and SFDVKD. This CDR3 has 15 amino acids. V was cut by 4 bases and J by 1 base, with 12 bases left in between. The CDR3 is CATSDSRGQNTEAFF. In DNA form, the CDR3 reads TGTGCCACCAGTGACTCCCGGGGACAGAACACTGAAGCTTTCTTT.

The chain links TRBV3-1 (or the pseudogene TRBV3-2) to TRBJ1-6; D call uncertain. This CDR3 comprises 14 residues. The V and J ends lost 1 base and 7 bases respectively, with 8 bases between them. Germline V gives CDR1 LGHDT, CDR2 YNNKEL (reference sequence). For the CDR3, the DNA is TGTGCCAGCAGCCAAGGACACGTCAATTCACCCCTCCACTTT. Protein: CASSQGHVNSPLHF.

V is TRBV6-5 and J is TRBJ1-2, with a weak D call TRBD1 (6 bases). V gave up 8 bases and J gave up 4 bases, with 17 bases separating them. CDR1 and CDR2 (germline): MNHEY, SVGAGI. This CDR3 contains 14 residues. CDR3 in amino acids: CASGREQGLYGYTF. Written as DNA, the CDR3 is TGTGCCAGCGGGAGAGAACAGGGCCTCTATGGCTACACCTTC.

The chain combines TRBV10-3 with TRBJ1-2; D is possibly TRBD1 (6 bases). V dropped 4 bases and J dropped 5 bases, with 14 bases sitting between them. CDR1 and CDR2 (germline): ENHRY, SYGVKD. The CDR3 extends over 14 amino acids. In nucleotides, the CDR3 is TGTGCCATCAGTGGGGACAATGGGGAGTATGGCTACACCTTC. This sequence encodes CAISGDNGEYGYTF.

The chain joins TRBV30 to TRBJ2-3; 8 bases are shared with TRBD2. The J segment lost 0 bases and the V segment lost 3 bases, leaving 2 bases of the junction unmatched. Germline V gene lookup returns CDR1 GTSNPN and CDR2 SVGIG (reference sequence). The CDR3 has 14 residues. CDR3 sequence: CAWRAGASTDTQYF. As DNA, the CDR3 is TGTGCCTGGAGAGCGGGAGCTAGCACAGATACGCAGTATTTT.

V and J are TRBV5-4 and TRBJ1-2; 10 bases align to TRBD1. CDR3 length: 15 residues. Germline-derived CDR1 and CDR2 are SGHNT and YYREEE (reference sequence). Trimming took 0 bases from V and 7 from J; bases not matched to a gene: 6. The CDR3 spells CASSLGDRGRAGYTF. The CDR3 DNA reads TGTGCCAGCAGCTTGGGGGACAGGGGTCGCGCTGGCTACACCTTC.

The chain combines TRBV4-1 with TRBJ1-3; D is ambiguous. Germline loops: CDR1 MGHRA, CDR2 YSYEKL. Trimming shortened V by 3 bases and J by 4 bases, and 19 bases separated the two germline ends. The CDR3 length is 17 residues. The CDR3: CASSHTVTREEGNTIYF. The CDR3 coding sequence is TGCGCCAGCAGCCATACCGTGACCCGGGAGGAAGGAAACACCATATATTTT.

CDR3 nucleotide sequence: TGTGCCAGCAGGACAGAGGACAGGGTGAACACTGAAGCTTTCTTT. Its translation: CASRTEDRVNTEAFF. The chain combines TRBV28 with TRBJ1-1; TRBD1 matches 8 bases. V shed 6 bases and J 0 bases; nucleotides not matched to a gene: 6. This CDR3 has 15 residues. Germline values: CDR1 MDHEN, CDR2 SYDVKM. The whole variable domain, remainder taken from reference TRBV28 and TRBJ1-1, is DVKVTQSSRYLVKRTGEKVFLECVQDMDHENMFWYRQDPGLGLRLIYFSYDVKMKEKGDIPEGYSVSREKKERFSLILESASTNQTSMYLCASRTEDRVNTEAFFGQGTRLTVV.

The chain employs TRBV10-1 and TRBJ2-1, with D possibly matching TRBD1 (6 bases). The CDR3 consists of 15 residues. CDR1 and CDR2 from the germline V gene are WNHNN and SYGVQD (reference sequence). V was trimmed by 3 bases and J by 2 bases, leaving 11 bases between them. This CDR3 reads CASSDGRGPYNEQFF. The CDR3 region has the DNA TGCGCCAGCAGTGATGGCAGGGGACCCTACAATGAGCAGTTCTTC.

This rearrangement joins TRBV7-9 to TRBJ2-7; no clear D gene. CDR1 SEHNR and CDR2 FQNEAQ come from the germline V gene (reference sequence). Trimming cost V 2 bases and J 2 bases, with 13 bases left between them. The CDR3 totals 15 residues. The DNA of the CDR3 is TGTGCCAGCAGCTTAAATACTATCGGTGCCTACGAGCAGTACTTC. It specifies CASSLNTIGAYEQYF. The whole variable domain, filled in from reference TRBV7-9 and TRBJ2-7, reads DTGVSQNPRHKITKRGQNVTFRCDPISEHNRLYWYRQTLGQGPEFLTYFQNEAQLEKSRLLSDRFSAERPKGSFSTLEIQRTEQGDSAMYLCASSLNTIGAYEQYFGPGTRLTVT.

The V gene is TRBV30, the J gene TRBJ1-2; D is unresolved. This CDR3 spans 13 amino acids. The V end was cut by 0 bases, the J end by 6 bases, with 11 bases between. Germline loops: CDR1 GTSNPN, CDR2 SVGIG (reference sequence). The CDR3 reads CAWSVGSVDGYTF. CDR3 bases: TGTGCCTGGAGTGTCGGGTCAGTGGATGGCTACACCTTC.

The chain links TRBV7-2 to TRBJ1-6; D unclear. There are 17 residues in the CDR3. V was shortened by 2 bases and J by 7 bases, with 18 bases between the two germline ends. The V gene's germline CDR1 is SGHTA and CDR2 FQGNSA. The CDR3 protein is CASSLLGKGIRNSPLHF. As DNA, the CDR3 is TGTGCCAGCAGCTTACTCGGGAAGGGCATTAGGAATTCACCCCTCCACTTT.

The rearrangement joins TRBV4-1 to TRBJ2-7; 9 bases are a match to TRBD1. There are 14 residues in the CDR3. Germline assignment: CDR1 MGHRA and CDR2 YSYEKL. V trimming: 1 base; J trimming: 5 bases; junction bases outside the gene matches: 3. Here the CDR3 DNA reads TGCGCCAGCAGCCAAGGGGACAGGGCCCACGAGCAGTACTTC. It is translated as CASSQGDRAHEQYF.

The chain couples TRBV29-1 to TRBJ1-1; 7 positions match TRBD1. The CDR3 is 16 amino acids. Germline lookup yields CDR1 SQVTM and CDR2 ANQGSEA. Trimming took 5 bases from V and 0 from J; bases not matched to a gene: 12. For the CDR3, the DNA is TGCAGCGTTAAAACAGGGGCCGGAGGGATGAACACTGAAGCTTTCTTT. Its protein product is CSVKTGAGGMNTEAFF.

V is TRBV30 and J is TRBJ1-1, with a possible D match to TRBD1 (6 bases). Between the trimmed V and J ends, which lost 5 bases and 0 bases, there was a span of 10 bases. The CDR3 contains 13 residues. Germline loops: CDR1 GTSNPN, CDR2 SVGIG (reference sequence). In DNA, the CDR3 is TGTGCCTGGGGACAGAATCTGAACACTGAAGCTTTCTTT. This sequence encodes CAWGQNLNTEAFF.

V usage is TRBV10-2 and J usage is TRBJ1-6, with D unresolved. Between the trimmed V and J ends, which lost 11 bases and 7 bases, there was a span of 15 bases. The CDR3 has 13 residues. Germline CDR1 reads WSHSY; CDR2 reads SAAADI. The CDR3 region is CASSWGGNSPLHF. The CDR3 nucleotides read TGCGCCTCGTCTTGGGGAGGCAATTCACCCCTCCACTTT.

The rearrangement uses TRBV28 and TRBJ1-4; D gene unclear. This CDR3 contains 13 residues. Germline loops: CDR1 MDHEN, CDR2 SYDVKM. The V gene lost 8 bases and the J gene lost 5 bases, with 12 bases spanning the gap. The CDR3 protein is CASGVSGNEKLFF. The DNA for the CDR3 is TGTGCCAGCGGGGTTTCGGGGAATGAAAAACTGTTTTTT.

The J gene is TRBJ1-1, the V gene TRBV3-1 (or the pseudogene TRBV3-2); D not resolved. The germline V gene encodes CDR1 LGHDT and CDR2 YNNKEL (reference sequence). This CDR3 contains 13 residues. V was pared by 2 bases and J by 11 bases, with 15 bases between. CDR3 nucleotide sequence: TGTGCCAGCAGCCAACGCGAGGGAGGGAACGCTTTCTTT. This gives the protein CASSQREGGNAFF.

The CDR3 here is CASSRSDSPGNSPLHF. The CDR3 DNA is TGTGCCAGCAGCCGAAGTGACAGCCCTGGGAATTCACCCCTCCACTTT. The J gene is TRBJ1-6, the V gene TRBV3-1 (or the pseudogene TRBV3-2), with TRBD1 as a possible D gene (5 bases). V was shortened by 4 bases and J by 7 bases, with 17 bases between the two germline ends. Germline V CDR1 and CDR2: LGHDT, YNNKEL (reference sequence). There are 16 residues in the CDR3.

This chain connects TRBV2 to TRBJ2-5, with TRBD2 matching over 13 bases. Germline assignment: CDR1 SNHLY and CDR2 FYNNEI. The CDR3 extends over 15 amino acids. V was pared by 3 bases and J by 5 bases, with 3 bases of the junction left unmatched. CDR3 sequence (DNA): TGTGCCAGCAGTGATCGACTAGCGGGGGGTGAGACCCAGTACTTC. This translates into CASSDRLAGGETQYF. Full variable domain (remainder filled in from reference TRBV2 and TRBJ2-5): EPEVTQTPSHQVTQMGQEVILRCVPISNHLYFYWYRQILGQKVEFLVSFYNNEISEKSEIFDDQFSVERPDGSNFTLKIRSTKLEDSAMYFCASSDRLAGGETQYFGPGTRLLVL.

This chain joins TRBV30 and TRBJ1-1; TRBD1 might be the D (6 bases). V lost 5 bases and J 3 bases, leaving 10 bases between the germline ends. The CDR3 sequence is 12 residues long. Germline-derived CDR1 and CDR2 are GTSNPN and SVGIG (reference sequence). The CDR3 DNA is TGTGCCTGGGGACCAGGGGACACTGAAGCTTTCTTT. Protein product: CAWGPGDTEAFF.

The chain couples TRBV12-5 to TRBJ1-6; D uncertain. CDR3 length: 14 residues. The germline CDR1 and CDR2 sequences are LGHNT and FRNRAP. V was clipped by 6 bases and J by 0 bases, with 6 bases between them. Here the CDR3 reads CASGRSSYNSPLHF. The CDR3 bases are TGTGCTAGTGGCCGCAGCTCCTATAATTCACCCCTCCACTTT.